This record covers a single T cell receptor (beta chain). No antigen is known for it. V was clipped by 8 bases and J by 3 bases, with 7 bases between them. The CDR3 is 11 amino acids. Germline values: CDR1 MNHNY, CDR2 SVGAGI (reference sequence). The PCR ran on 60 Vbeta and 13 Jbeta primers. Some clones are missing from TCRdb's copy, which holds only in-frame ones; the method was immunoSEQ multiplex PCR. The sample has 150,000 to 200,000 clones, less than 90% seen once. The data originate from a study of cytomegalovirus exposure and HLA in healthy donors. Study outcomes and limitations: TCR beta V- and J-gene trimming, according to a later analysis, was linked to a missense DCLRE1C variant. By HLA locus, TCR association rates varied in a later analysis, with DRB1 showing the most and HLA-C the fewest.

This chain joins TRBV6-6 and TRBJ1-1, with D possibly being TRBD1 (5 bases). The specimen sequenced was PBMCs. This clonotype was sampled from a man aged 45-65 years in good health and CMV-seropositive. This chain's CDR3 is CASQGYTEAFF. The CDR3 DNA reads TGTGCCAGCCAGGGTTACACTGAAGCTTTCTTT.